This T cell receptor (beta chain) was captured by sequencing in a study of T cells after yellow fever vaccination. Germline V gene data show CDR1 as SGHRS and CDR2 as YFSETQ. V lost 5 bases, J lost 5 bases, and 19 bases stayed unmatched. The length of the CDR3 is 18 residues. One entry per CDR3 protein, called by TCRdb with MiXCR from the 5' RACE reads. The sample carries 300,000 or so distinct CDR3 sequences, almost 4% recorded once. General study points: It was a small share of clonotypes that appeared in both CD4 and CD8 compartments. Booster sampling recovered most clones from primary vaccination (96% CD4, roughly 90% CD8).

Turning to this clonotype: Its antigen is not identified.

The TCR was taken from a man between 18 and 35 years old who received the YFV17D yellow fever vaccine. The sample here was PBMCs, taken 5 days after the yellow fever booster vaccination. J is TRBJ2-3 and V is TRBV5-1; 8 positions match TRBD1. For the CDR3, the DNA is TGCGCCAGCAGACTACCCCCACCTAGGACAGGGAGAAGAGATACGCAGTATTTT. Its protein product is CASRLPPPRTGRRDTQYF.